These 6 T cell receptor beta chains originate from one sample sequenced in a study of yellow fever vaccine responses in identical twins. TCRdb re-called the RT-PCR reads with MiXCR, one entry per CDR3 protein. The data hold some 20,000 distinct CDR3 sequences, with nearly 70% observed a single time. Sequences were derived from T cells from blood (PBMCs), unsorted or a sorted subset (not recorded which), sampled before or after yellow fever vaccination (not recorded which). These receptors were obtained from a woman under 30 who received the yellow fever vaccine.

The chain combines TRBV4-2 with TRBJ2-3; tentatively, D is TRBD2 (7 bases). Per the germline V gene, CDR1 is LGHNA and CDR2 is YNFKEQ. With 6 bases removed from V and 4 bases from J, the gap between germline ends came to 20 bases. This CDR3 spans 16 amino acids. CDR3 nucleotides: TGTGCCAGCAGGCCCCAAGGTGGGGGGGCCGCAGATACGCAGTATTTT. Translated: CASRPQGGGAADTQYF.

This clonotype was recorded a few times. This chain connects TRBV29-1 to TRBJ2-3; D may be TRBD2 (6 bases). The CDR3 length is 17 residues. CDR1 is SQVTM, CDR2 ANQGSEA, per germline. The germline V and J ends were trimmed by 6 bases and 0 bases, with 22 bases remaining between them. The CDR3: CSVEGQRALPSTDTQYF. CDR3 bases: TGCAGCGTGGAGGGCCAGCGGGCGCTACCTAGCACAGATACGCAGTATTTT.

The genes are TRBV11-1 and TRBJ2-7, with TRBD2 matching 9 bases. V shed 5 bases and J 7 bases; nucleotides not matched to a gene: 12. CDR1 is SGHAT and CDR2 is FQDESV in the germline V gene (reference sequence). The CDR3 runs to 15 residues. The CDR3 sequence: CASSHASGNEGEQYF. DNA of the CDR3: TGTGCCAGCAGCCACGCTAGCGGGAACGAGGGGGAGCAGTACTTC.

This clonotype has a handful of counts. The chain combines TRBV20-1 with TRBJ2-7, with 9 bases aligning to TRBD2. CDR1 is DFQATT and CDR2 is SNEGSKA in the germline V gene (reference sequence). V was clipped by 3 bases and J by 2 bases; unmatched bases: 5. The CDR3 totals 14 residues. In DNA form, the CDR3 reads TGCAGTGCTAGCCTAGCGGGACACCCCTACGAGCAGTACTTC. Translating gives CSASLAGHPYEQYF.

This rearrangement joins TRBV20-1 to TRBJ2-3; D is unclear. Trimming took 2 bases from V and 3 from J, leaving 12 bases between them. CDR1 and CDR2 (germline): DFQATT, SNEGSKA (reference sequence). The CDR3 runs 14 residues. This CDR3 is CSARTGRETDTQYF. The CDR3 DNA reads TGCAGTGCTAGAACTGGAAGGGAAACAGATACGCAGTATTTT.

This clonotype was counted a few times. The genes are TRBV11-1 and TRBJ1-1, with 8 positions matching TRBD1. Germline V gene data show CDR1 as SGHAT and CDR2 as FQDESV (reference sequence). The CDR3 is made up of 16 amino acids. Unmatched junction bases numbered 7, after V lost 4 bases and J lost 0 bases. The CDR3 reads CASSSDREHMNTEAFF. The CDR3 DNA reads as TGTGCCAGCAGCTCGGACAGGGAACACATGAACACTGAAGCTTTCTTT. Supplemented by reference TRBV11-1 and TRBJ1-1, the full variable domain reads EAEVAQSPRYKITEKSQAVAFWCDPISGHATLYWYRQILGQGPELLVQFQDESVVDDSQLPKDRFSAERLKGVDSTLKIQPAELGDSAMYLCASSSDREHMNTEAFFGQGTRLTVV.